This TCR beta chain was obtained from a study of T cell repertoires in cytomegalovirus infection. For the study at large: Public TCR beta signature analysis indicated the presence of both CMV infection and matching HLA type.

General study points: HLA-C-restricted CMV-specific TCR beta clonotypes were dominant in the ex vivo response. Pooled public TCR beta family frequency picked out CMV carriers with the relevant HLA.

CDR3 length equals 13 residues. Trimming removed 2 bases from V and 6 bases from J, with 10 bases in between. As to this clonotype: Its antigen is still unknown.

TCRdb redid the calling of the reads with MiXCR, one entry per CDR3 protein. Among under 150,000 distinct CDR3 sequences listed, about 24% were seen once. The sample consisted of PBMCs, sequenced either directly or after in vitro stimulation (not recorded which). V usage is TRBV12-3 or TRBV12-4 and J usage is TRBJ1-2, with D possibly being TRBD1 (5 bases). This TCR was sampled from a human donor in good health (CMV status not recorded). Some clones in this sample may be carry-over from other donors' samples. CDR3: CASSLTGGNGYTF. The CDR3 DNA reads TGTGCCAGCAGTTTAACAGGAGGAAATGGCTACACCTTC.